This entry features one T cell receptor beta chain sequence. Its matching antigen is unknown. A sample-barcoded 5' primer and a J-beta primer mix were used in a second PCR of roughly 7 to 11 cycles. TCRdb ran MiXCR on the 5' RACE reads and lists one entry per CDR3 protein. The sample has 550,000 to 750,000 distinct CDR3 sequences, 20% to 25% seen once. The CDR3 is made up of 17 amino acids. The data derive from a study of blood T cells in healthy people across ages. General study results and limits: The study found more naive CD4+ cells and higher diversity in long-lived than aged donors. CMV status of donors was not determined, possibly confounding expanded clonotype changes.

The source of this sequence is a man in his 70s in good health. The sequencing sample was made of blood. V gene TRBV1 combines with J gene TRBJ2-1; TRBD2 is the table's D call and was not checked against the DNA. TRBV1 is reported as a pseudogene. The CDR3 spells CTSSQITSGSGYNEQFF. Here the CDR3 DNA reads TGCACCAGCAGCCAAATTACTAGCGGGAGTGGTTACAATGAGCAGTTCTTC.